This TCR beta chain emerged from a study of cytomegalovirus exposure and HLA in healthy donors. Study-level points and caveats: Rarity characterized most TCR sequences, yet some public TCRs appeared in many donors. A later analysis reportedly found fewer N-insertions in an Asian-associated ancestry cluster than the approximately 730-donor mean.

The germline V gene encodes CDR1 ENHRY and CDR2 SYGVKD. CDR3 length: 11 residues. The PCR employed 60 Vbeta primers together with 13 Jbeta primers. Clones were sequenced by immunoSEQ multiplex PCR, and TCRdb holds only the in-frame ones, with some missing. The data hold fewer than 250,000 clones, with roughly 80% observed a single time. About this clone: Its antigen is undetermined.

What was sequenced was PBMCs. This chain links TRBV10-3 with TRBJ2-7; TRBD2 might be the D (6 bases). This clonotype originated in a young man in good health and CMV-seronegative. This chain's CDR3 is CDNRRAYEQYF. CDR3 coding DNA: TGTGACAACAGGAGGGCCTACGAGCAGTACTTC.